The source of this T cell receptor beta chain is a study of response to subunit inactivated influenza vaccine. TCRdb re-called the RT-PCR reads with MiXCR, one entry per CDR3 protein. Seen here are about 540,000 distinct CDR3 sequences, around a quarter observed once, and the top ten hold 2.5% to 3.5%. V was pared by 5 bases and J by 8 bases, with 18 bases of the junction left unmatched. The CDR3 sequence is 16 residues long. CDR1 SEHNR and CDR2 FQNEAQ come from the germline V gene (reference sequence). This clonotype was seen a few times. These same records also appear under a second study, on T cells expressing NK-cell markers. Per that study: Template switching by 5'RACE with UMIs generated the TCR beta cDNA. Of the CD8+ T cells in roughly 6 donors, roughly 1.0-7.0% belonged to dominant NKG2C+ clonotypes. Topping the CD3+CD56-NKG2C+ fraction as well were these clonotypes, in four donors. What remained unclear was the HCMV specificity of expanded NKG2C+ T cell clones.

The TCR originated in a man aged 50-60 years who received an inactivated influenza vaccine. Specimen: CD4+ T cells sorted from PBMCs, collected about 11 days after vaccination. The gene calls are TRBV7-9 and TRBJ2-7; 7 bases align to TRBD1. CDR3 DNA: TGTGCCAGCAGCCCTAGGTCCCCCGCTCAAGGGGGCCAGCAGTACTTC. As protein: CASSPRSPAQGGQQYF.